The present TCR beta chain was sequenced within a study of T cell repertoires in cytomegalovirus infection. Across the study: Indications of both CMV infection and matching HLA type were provided by public TCR beta signatures.

This clonotype was seen more than once but under ten times. The antigen is not known. Study observations and caveats: What dominated the ex vivo response were HLA-C-restricted CMV-specific TCR beta clonotypes. Cumulative public TCR beta family frequency identified carriers of CMV plus the relevant HLA.

The CDR3 is 16 residues long. Germline V gene lookup returns CDR1 SEHNR and CDR2 FQNEAQ (reference sequence). Deletions cut 1 base from V and 3 bases from J, with 16 bases between. TCRdb ran MiXCR on the reads and lists one entry per CDR3 protein. The sample has approximately 180,000 distinct CDR3 sequences; 15% to 20% are singletons. The sample consisted of CD8+ T cells from PBMCs. This sequence originates from a human donor in good health (CMV status not recorded). Some clones in this sample may be carry-over from other donors' samples. The genes are TRBV7-9 and TRBJ2-7, with D possibly matching TRBD1 (5 bases). DNA for the CDR3: TGTGCCAGCAGCTTAGTCCAAGCAGGGCCCAACTACGAGCAGTACTTC. Translation: CASSLVQAGPNYEQYF.